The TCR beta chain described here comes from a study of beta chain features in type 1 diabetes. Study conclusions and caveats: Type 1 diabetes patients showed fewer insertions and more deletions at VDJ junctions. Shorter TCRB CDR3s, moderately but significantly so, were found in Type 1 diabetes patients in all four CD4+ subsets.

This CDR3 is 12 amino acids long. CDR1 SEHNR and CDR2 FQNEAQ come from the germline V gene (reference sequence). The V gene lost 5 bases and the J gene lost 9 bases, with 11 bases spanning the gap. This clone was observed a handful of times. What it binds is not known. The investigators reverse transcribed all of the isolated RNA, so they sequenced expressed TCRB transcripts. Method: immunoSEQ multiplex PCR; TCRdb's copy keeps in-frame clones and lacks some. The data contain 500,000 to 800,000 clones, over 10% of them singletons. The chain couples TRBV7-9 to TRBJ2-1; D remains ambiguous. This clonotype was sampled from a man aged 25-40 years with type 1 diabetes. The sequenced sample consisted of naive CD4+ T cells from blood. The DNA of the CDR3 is TGTGCCAGCAGCCCCACACTACCTGAGCAGTTCTTC. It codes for CASSPTLPEQFF. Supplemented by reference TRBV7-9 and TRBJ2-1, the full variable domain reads DTGVSQNPRHKITKRGQNVTFRCDPISEHNRLYWYRQTLGQGPEFLTYFQNEAQLEKSRLLSDRFSAERPKGSFSTLEIQRTEQGDSAMYLCASSPTLPEQFFGPGTRLTVL.